This section outlines one T cell receptor beta chain sequence together with its context. Its target antigen remains unknown. Base qualities are not recorded, but no much larger clone differs from it by a single base. Reads for this sample came from an Illumina HiSeq 1500. TCRdb trimmed the raw reads at Q25, called clones with MiXCR and kept productive beta chains. Under each unique CDR3 protein, matching rows form one entry showing the most common genes and DNA. This sample lists some 120,000 distinct CDR3 sequences; 25% to 35% were detected once. The ten largest clones add up to about 54% of the sample. The cysteine opens and the phenylalanine closes a CDR3 of 14 amino acids. The CDR3 DNA has 42 bases and is translated from base 1. Germline trimming: 1 base from V, 3 bases from J; junction bases outside gene matches: 6. Based on the germline V gene (reference sequence), the CDR1 and CDR2 sequences are DFQATT and SNEGSKA.

The treatment or condition label, as the study defines it: in vitro stimulation with specific CMV peptide epitopes to enrich CMV-specific T cells. These data belong to a study of T cell repertoires in cytomegalovirus infection (dated by TCRdb to the late 2010s). For the wider study: Peptide stimulations targeted recently identified HLA-C-restricted CMV epitopes, whose presentation resists viral immunomodulation, together with well-studied HLA-B-restricted epitopes. Donor HLA type was relevant to the analysis, because carriage of CMV infection together with the matching HLA type was indicated by public TCR beta signatures. Broad study findings and their caveats: In both this cohort and an independent cohort of 352 donors, the cumulative frequency of public TCR beta family members distinguished carriers of CMV infection plus the relevant HLA type. In the ex vivo response, HLA-C-restricted CMV-specific TCR beta clonotypes were dominant, and in two of eight donors the single most frequent clonotype came from this HLA-C-restricted group.

The chain was built from TRBV20-1 and TRBJ2-7; 7 bases in the junction line up with TRBD2. This sample comprised CD8+ T cells from cultured PBMCs, obtained from culture after CMV antigen stimulation. This sequence originates from a human donor in good health (CMV status not recorded). Some clones in this sample may be carry-over from other donors' samples. Here the CDR3 is given as CSARVGGDLYEQYF. At the DNA level, the sequence is TGCAGTGCTAGAGTGGGGGGGGACCTCTACGAGCAGTACTTC.